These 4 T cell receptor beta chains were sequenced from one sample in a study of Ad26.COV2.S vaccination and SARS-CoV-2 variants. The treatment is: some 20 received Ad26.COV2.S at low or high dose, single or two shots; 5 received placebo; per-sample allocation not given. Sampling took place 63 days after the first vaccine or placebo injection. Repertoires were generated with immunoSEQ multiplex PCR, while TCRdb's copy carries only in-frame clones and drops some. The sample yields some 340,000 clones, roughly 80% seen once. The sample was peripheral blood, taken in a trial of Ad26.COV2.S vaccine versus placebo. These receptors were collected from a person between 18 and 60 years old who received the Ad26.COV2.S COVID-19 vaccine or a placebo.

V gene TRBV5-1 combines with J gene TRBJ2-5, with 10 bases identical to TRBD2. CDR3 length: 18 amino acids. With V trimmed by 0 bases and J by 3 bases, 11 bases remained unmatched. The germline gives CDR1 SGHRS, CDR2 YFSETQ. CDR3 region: CASSLGMFSGGFKETQYF. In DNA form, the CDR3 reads TGCGCCAGCAGCTTGGGGATGTTTAGCGGGGGGTTTAAAGAGACCCAGTACTTC.

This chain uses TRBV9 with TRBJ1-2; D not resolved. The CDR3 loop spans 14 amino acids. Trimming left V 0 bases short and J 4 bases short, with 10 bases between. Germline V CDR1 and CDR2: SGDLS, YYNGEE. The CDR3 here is CASSVGEGFYGYTF. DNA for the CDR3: TGTGCCAGCAGCGTAGGTGAGGGCTTCTATGGCTACACCTTC.

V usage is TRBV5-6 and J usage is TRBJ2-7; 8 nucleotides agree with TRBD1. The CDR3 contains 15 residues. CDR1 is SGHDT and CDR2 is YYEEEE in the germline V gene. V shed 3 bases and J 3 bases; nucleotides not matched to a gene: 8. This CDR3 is CASSSLGQGLYEQYF. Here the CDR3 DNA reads TGTGCCAGCAGCTCCCTAGGACAGGGCCTCTACGAGCAGTACTTC.

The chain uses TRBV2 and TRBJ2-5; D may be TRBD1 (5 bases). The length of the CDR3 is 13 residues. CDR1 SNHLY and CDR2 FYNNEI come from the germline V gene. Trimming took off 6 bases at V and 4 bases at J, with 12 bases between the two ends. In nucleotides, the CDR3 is TGTGCCAGCAGCAAGGGGTCGAGAGAGACCCAGTACTTC. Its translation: CASSKGSRETQYF.